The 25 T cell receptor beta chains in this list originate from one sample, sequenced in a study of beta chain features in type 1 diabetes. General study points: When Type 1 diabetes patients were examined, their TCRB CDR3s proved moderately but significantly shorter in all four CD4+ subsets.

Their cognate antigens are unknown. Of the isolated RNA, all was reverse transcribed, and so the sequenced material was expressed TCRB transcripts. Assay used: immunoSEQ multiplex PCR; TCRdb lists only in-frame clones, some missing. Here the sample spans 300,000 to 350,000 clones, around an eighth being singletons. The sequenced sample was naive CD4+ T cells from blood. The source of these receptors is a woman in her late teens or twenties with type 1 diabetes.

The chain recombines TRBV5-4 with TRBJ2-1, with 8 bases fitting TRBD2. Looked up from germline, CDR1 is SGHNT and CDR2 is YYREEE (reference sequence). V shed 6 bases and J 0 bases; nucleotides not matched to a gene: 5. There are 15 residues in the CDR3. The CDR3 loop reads CASTTGGGSYNEQFF. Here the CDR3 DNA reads TGTGCCAGCACCACGGGGGGGGGCTCCTACAATGAGCAGTTCTTC.

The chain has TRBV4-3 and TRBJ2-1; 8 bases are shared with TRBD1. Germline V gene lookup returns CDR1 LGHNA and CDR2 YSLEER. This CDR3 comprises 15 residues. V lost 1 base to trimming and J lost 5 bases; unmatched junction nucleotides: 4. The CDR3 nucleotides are TGCGCCAGCAGCCAAGCGGACAGGGACAACAATGAGCAGTTCTTC. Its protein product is CASSQADRDNNEQFF.

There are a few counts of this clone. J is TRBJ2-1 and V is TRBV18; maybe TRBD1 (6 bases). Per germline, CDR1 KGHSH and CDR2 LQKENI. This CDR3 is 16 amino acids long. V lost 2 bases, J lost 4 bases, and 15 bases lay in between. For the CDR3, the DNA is TGTGCCAGCTCACCATTAACAGGGATGGGGTACAATGAGCAGTTCTTC. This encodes CASSPLTGMGYNEQFF.

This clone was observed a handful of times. In nucleotides, the CDR3 is TGTGCCAGCAGCTTACTTCGAACCTTCGGGGGAGCATCCGATACGCAGTATTTT. This encodes CASSLLRTFGGASDTQYF. This sequence joins TRBV13 and TRBJ2-3; tentatively, D is TRBD2 (6 bases). The CDR3 loop spans 18 amino acids. Trimming took off 2 bases at V and 6 bases at J, with 24 bases between the two ends. Germline V CDR1 and CDR2: PRHDT, FYEKMQ (reference sequence).

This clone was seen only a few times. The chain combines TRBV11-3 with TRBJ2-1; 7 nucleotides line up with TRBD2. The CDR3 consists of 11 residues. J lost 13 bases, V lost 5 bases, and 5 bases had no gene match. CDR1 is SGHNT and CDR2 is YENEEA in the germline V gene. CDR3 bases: TGTGCCAGCAGCACCAGCGGGAATCAGTTCTTC. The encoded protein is CASSTSGNQFF.

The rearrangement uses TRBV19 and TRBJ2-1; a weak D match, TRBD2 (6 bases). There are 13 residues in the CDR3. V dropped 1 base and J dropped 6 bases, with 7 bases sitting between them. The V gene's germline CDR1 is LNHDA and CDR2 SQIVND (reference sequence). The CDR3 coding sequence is TGTGCCAGTAGTATAGGGGGAGGCAATGAGCAGTTCTTC. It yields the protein CASSIGGGNEQFF.

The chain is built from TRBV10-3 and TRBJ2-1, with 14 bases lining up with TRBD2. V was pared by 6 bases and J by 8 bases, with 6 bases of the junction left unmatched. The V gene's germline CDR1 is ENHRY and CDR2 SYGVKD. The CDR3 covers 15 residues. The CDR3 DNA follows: TGTGCCATCAGGGGACTAGCGGGAGTCTCCGATGAGCAGTTCTTC. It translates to CAIRGLAGVSDEQFF.

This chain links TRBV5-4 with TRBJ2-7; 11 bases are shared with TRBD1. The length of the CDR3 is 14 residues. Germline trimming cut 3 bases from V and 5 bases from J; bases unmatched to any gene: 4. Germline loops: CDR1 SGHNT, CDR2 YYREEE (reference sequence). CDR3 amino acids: CASSWDRGINEQYV. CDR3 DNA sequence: TGTGCCAGCAGCTGGGACAGGGGGATCAACGAGCAGTACGTC.

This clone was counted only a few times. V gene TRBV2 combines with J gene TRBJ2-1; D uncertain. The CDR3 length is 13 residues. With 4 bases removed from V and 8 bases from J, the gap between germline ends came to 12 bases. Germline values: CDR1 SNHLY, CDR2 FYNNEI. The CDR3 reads CASSVQATYEQFF. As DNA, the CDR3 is TGTGCCAGCAGTGTACAAGCGACCTATGAGCAGTTCTTC.

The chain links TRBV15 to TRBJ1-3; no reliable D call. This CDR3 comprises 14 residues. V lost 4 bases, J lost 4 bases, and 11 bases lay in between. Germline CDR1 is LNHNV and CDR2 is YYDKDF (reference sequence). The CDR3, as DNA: TGTGCCACCAGCAAGAACAGCATAGGAAACACCATATATTTT. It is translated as CATSKNSIGNTIYF.

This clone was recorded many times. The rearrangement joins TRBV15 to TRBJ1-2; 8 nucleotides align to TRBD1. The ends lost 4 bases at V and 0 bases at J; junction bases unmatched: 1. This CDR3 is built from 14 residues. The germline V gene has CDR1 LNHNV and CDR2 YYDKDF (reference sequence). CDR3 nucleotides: TGTGCCACCAGCATGGACAGGGCTAACTATGGCTACACCTTC. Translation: CATSMDRANYGYTF.

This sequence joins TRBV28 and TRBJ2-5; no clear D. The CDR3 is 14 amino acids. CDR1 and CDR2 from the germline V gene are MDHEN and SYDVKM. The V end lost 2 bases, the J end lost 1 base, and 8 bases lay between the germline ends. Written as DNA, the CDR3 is TGTGCCAGCAGTTTAACCCGCGTCCAAGAGACCCAGTACTTC. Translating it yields CASSLTRVQETQYF.

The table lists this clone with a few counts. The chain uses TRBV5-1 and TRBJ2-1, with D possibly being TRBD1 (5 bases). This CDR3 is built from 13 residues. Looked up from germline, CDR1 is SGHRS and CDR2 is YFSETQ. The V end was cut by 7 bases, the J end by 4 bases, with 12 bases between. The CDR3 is CASVTDNYNEQFF. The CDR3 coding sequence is TGCGCCAGCGTGACAGACAATTACAATGAGCAGTTCTTC. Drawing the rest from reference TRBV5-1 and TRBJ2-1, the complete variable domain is KAGVTQTPRYLIKTRGQQVTLSCSPISGHRSVSWYQQTPGQGLQFLFEYFSETQRNKGNFPGRFSGRQFSNSRSEMNVSTLELGDSALYLCASVTDNYNEQFFGPGTRLTVL.

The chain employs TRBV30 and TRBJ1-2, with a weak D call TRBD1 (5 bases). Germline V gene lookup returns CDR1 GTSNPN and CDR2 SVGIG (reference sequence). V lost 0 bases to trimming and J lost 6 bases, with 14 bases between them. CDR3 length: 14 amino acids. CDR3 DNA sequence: TGTGCCTGGAGTGTACAGTGGGGGGGGAATGGCTACACCTTC. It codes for CAWSVQWGGNGYTF.

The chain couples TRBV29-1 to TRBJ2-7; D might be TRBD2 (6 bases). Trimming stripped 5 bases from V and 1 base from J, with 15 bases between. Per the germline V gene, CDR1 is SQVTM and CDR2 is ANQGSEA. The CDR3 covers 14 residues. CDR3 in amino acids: CSVSGDSISYEQYF. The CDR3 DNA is TGCAGCGTTTCTGGGGACTCTATATCCTACGAGCAGTACTTC.

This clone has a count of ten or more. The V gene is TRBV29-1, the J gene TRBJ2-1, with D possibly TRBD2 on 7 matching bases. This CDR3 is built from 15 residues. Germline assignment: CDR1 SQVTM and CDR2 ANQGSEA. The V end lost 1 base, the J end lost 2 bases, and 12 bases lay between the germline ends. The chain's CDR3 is CSVEGGGGPYNEQFF. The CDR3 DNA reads TGCAGCGTTGAAGGAGGGGGAGGGCCCTACAATGAGCAGTTCTTC.

The CDR3 sequence is CASRQGHQYEQYV. The CDR3 coding sequence is TGTGCCAGCAGACAAGGACACCAATACGAGCAGTACGTC. The chain recombines TRBV28 with TRBJ2-7, with TRBD1 as a possible D gene (5 bases). This CDR3 has 13 residues. Germline V gene sequence: CDR1 MDHEN, CDR2 SYDVKM. Trimming took off 6 bases at V and 4 bases at J, with 13 bases between the two ends.

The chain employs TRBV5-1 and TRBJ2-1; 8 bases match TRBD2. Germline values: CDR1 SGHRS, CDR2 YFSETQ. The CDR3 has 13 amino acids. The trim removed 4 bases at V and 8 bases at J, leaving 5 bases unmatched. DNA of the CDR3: TGCGCCAGCAGCGACCTGCGGGGGGATGAGCAGTTCTTC. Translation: CASSDLRGDEQFF.

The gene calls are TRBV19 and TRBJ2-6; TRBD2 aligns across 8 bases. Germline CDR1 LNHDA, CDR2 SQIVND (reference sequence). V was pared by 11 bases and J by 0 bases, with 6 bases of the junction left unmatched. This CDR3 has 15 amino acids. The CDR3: CAGAGGHSGANVLTF. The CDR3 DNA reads TGTGCCGGCGCGGGGGGCCACTCTGGGGCCAACGTCCTGACTTTC.

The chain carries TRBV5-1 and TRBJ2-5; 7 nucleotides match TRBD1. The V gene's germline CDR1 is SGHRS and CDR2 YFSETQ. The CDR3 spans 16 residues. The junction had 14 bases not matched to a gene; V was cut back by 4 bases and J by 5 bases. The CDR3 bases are TGCGCCAGCAGCCCCCTGGATTCGACAGGGCGGGAGACCCAGTACTTC. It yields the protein CASSPLDSTGRETQYF.

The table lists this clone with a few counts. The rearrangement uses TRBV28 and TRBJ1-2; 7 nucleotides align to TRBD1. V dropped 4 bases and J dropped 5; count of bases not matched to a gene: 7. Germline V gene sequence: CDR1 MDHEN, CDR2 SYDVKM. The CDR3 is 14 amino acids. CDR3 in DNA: TGTGCCAGCAGTTCGGGGACAGTTTATTATGGCTACACCTTC. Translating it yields CASSSGTVYYGYTF.

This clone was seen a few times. The CDR3 loop is CASSLGTSGDTDTQYF. Written as DNA, the CDR3 is TGTGCCAGCAGCTTGGGTACTAGCGGGGACACAGATACGCAGTATTTT. The gene calls are TRBV5-4 and TRBJ2-3; 10 bases map to TRBD2. Trimming removed 0 bases from V and 2 bases from J; junction bases left unmatched: 3. Germline CDR1 reads SGHNT; CDR2 reads YYREEE (reference sequence). The CDR3 totals 16 residues.

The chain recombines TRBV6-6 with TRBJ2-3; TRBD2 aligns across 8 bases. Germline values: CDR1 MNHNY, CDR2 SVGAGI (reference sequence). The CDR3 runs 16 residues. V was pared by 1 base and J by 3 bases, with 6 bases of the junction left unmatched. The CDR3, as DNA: TGTGCCAGCAGTTACTACAGCGGGAGTAAAACAGATACGCAGTATTTT. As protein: CASSYYSGSKTDTQYF.

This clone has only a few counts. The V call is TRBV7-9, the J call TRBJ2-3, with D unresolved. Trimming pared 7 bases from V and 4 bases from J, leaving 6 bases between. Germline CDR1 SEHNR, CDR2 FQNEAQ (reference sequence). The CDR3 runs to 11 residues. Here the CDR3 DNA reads TGTGCCAGCATTCGAGCAGATACGCAGTATTTT. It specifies CASIRADTQYF.

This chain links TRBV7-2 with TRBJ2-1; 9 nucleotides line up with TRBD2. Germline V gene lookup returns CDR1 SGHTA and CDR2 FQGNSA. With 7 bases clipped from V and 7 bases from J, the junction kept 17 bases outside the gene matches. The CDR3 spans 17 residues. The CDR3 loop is CASTYRALAGASNEQFF. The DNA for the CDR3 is TGTGCCAGCACCTACCGTGCGTTAGCGGGAGCGTCGAATGAGCAGTTCTTC.